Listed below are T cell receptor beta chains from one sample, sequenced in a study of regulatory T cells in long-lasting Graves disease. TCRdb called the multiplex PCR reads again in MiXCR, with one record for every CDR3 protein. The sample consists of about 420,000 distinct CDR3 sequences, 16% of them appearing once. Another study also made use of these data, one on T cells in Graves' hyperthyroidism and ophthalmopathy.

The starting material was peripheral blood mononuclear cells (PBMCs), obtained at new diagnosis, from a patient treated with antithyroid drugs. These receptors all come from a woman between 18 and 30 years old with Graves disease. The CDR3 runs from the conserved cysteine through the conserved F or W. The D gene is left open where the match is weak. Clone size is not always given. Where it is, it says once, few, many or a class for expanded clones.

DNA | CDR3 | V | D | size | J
TGTGCCAGCAGTTACTCGACTGGGGGGGCATGGGAGCTGTTTTTT | CASSYSTGGAWELFF | TRBV6-5 | NA | NA | TRBJ2-2
TGTGCCAGCAGTTTTCTCAGGGCCGGAGAGACCCAGTACTTC | CASSFLRAGETQYF | TRBV28 | NA | many | TRBJ2-5
TGTGCCAGCAGTCCCCCTTCTAGCGGGAGTGATGAGCAGTTCTTC | CASSPPSSGSDEQFF | TRBV28 | TRBD2 | many | TRBJ2-1
TGTGCCAGCAGTTTGGTCAGGGTGGATCAGCCCCAGCATTTT | CASSLVRVDQPQHF | TRBV27 | NA | few | TRBJ1-5
TGCAGTGCCCTTAGCGGCTTACTAGCCAAAAACATTCAGTACTTC | CSALSGLLAKNIQYF | TRBV20-1 | NA | NA | TRBJ2-4
TGCAGCGTTGAAGTATTGCAGGGGATTTTTAGTGAGCAGTTCTTC | CSVEVLQGIFSEQFF | TRBV29-1 | NA | many | TRBJ2-1
TGCAGTACCGGCAGGGGGCAGAACTATGGCTACACCTTC | CSTGRGQNYGYTF | TRBV20-1 | TRBD1 | NA | TRBJ1-2
TGTGCCAGCGATGGCGTCACTTCAGGGGCCAACGTCCTGACTTTC | CASDGVTSGANVLTF | TRBV2 | NA | many | TRBJ2-6
TGCAGCGCCTCGGGGAGGGCCAAAAACATTCAGTACTTC | CSASGRAKNIQYF | TRBV29-1 | NA | NA | TRBJ2-4
TGTGCCAGCAGTTTAAAGACTAGCCGGGGGACCAATGAGCAGTTCTTC | CASSLKTSRGTNEQFF | TRBV28 | TRBD2 | many | TRBJ2-1
TGTGCCAGCAGCGGAACAGGGGTAGGCGAGCAGTACTTC | CASSGTGVGEQYF | TRBV7-9 | TRBD1 | many | TRBJ2-7
TGTGCCAGCAGCGAGACAGGGGGCAGAACCGGGGAGCTGTTTTTT | CASSETGGRTGELFF | TRBV7-2 | TRBD1 | many | TRBJ2-2
TGCAGTGCTAGAAGGGTGGAGAGGGGTTATGGCTACACCTTC | CSARRVERGYGYTF | TRBV20-1 | NA | NA | TRBJ1-2
TGTGCCAGCAGCTCAGATCCGGTTACCCAGTACTTC | CASSSDPVTQYF | TRBV7-2 | NA | many | TRBJ2-5
TGCGCCAGCAGCCAAGATCCGTACAAAACCTACGAGCAGTACTTC | CASSQDPYKTYEQYF | TRBV4-3 | NA | NA | TRBJ2-7
TGTGCCAGCACTCCACTAGTGACGCGGGCCACCGGGGAGCTGTTTTTT | CASTPLVTRATGELFF | TRBV12-3/TRBV12-4 | NA | few | TRBJ2-2
TGCAGTGCAAAACTAGCGGAGGGGTACAATGAGCAGTTCTTC | CSAKLAEGYNEQFF | TRBV20-1 | TRBD2 | few | TRBJ2-1
TGTGCCAGCAGTTACGGGACATTCGCAGATACGCAGTATTTT | CASSYGTFADTQYF | TRBV6-5 | NA | NA | TRBJ2-3
TGTGCCACCAGCAGGCTTACAGGGACCGCCTACAATGAGCAGTTCTTC | CATSRLTGTAYNEQFF | TRBV15 | NA | many | TRBJ2-1
TGTGCCAGCAGCCATTACCCTGGGGGAGGGCGGAGCACTGAAGCTTTCTTT | CASSHYPGGGRSTEAFF | TRBV4-2 | NA | NA | TRBJ1-1
TGTGCCAGTAGGGGGGACCCACCGGGGAACACTGAAGCTTTCTTT | CASRGDPPGNTEAFF | TRBV11-3 | NA | NA | TRBJ1-1
TGCGCCAGCAGCCAGGGGACAGCCTCCTCCTACGAGCAGTACTTC | CASSQGTASSYEQYF | TRBV4-1 | TRBD1 | few | TRBJ2-7
TGTGCCAGCAGCTCGGGAGGGACTAGCGGGAGAGCCGGGGAGCTGTTTTTT | CASSSGGTSGRAGELFF | TRBV7-8 | TRBD2 | NA | TRBJ2-2
TGTGCCAGCAGTTCAAGCGGGAGGGACACCGGGGAGCTGTTTTTT | CASSSSGRDTGELFF | TRBV28 | TRBD2 | NA | TRBJ2-2
TGTGCCAGCAGCCAAGTCCCCCCGGGAGGACCCGCGGAGACCCAGTACTTC | CASSQVPPGGPAETQYF | TRBV3-1 | TRBD2 | NA | TRBJ2-5
TGTGCCAGTATGCTAGCGGGTCTGGGGAATGAGCAGTTCTTC | CASMLAGLGNEQFF | TRBV19 | TRBD2 | few | TRBJ2-1
TGTGCCAGCAGTTTGAGGACAGTGAGCTCCTACGAGCAGTACTTC | CASSLRTVSSYEQYF | TRBV28 | NA | many | TRBJ2-7
TGTGCCAGTATTTTGGGCAGGACTAGCGGGATGGGCGAGCAGTACTTC | CASILGRTSGMGEQYF | TRBV19 | TRBD2 | NA | TRBJ2-7
TGTGCCAGCAGCTTAGGGAGACTAGCGGGAGCCAGTGAGCAGTTCTTC | CASSLGRLAGASEQFF | TRBV7-2 | TRBD2 | many | TRBJ2-1
TGTGCCAGCAGTGAGCTGACAGGGGAAAGCACTGAAGCTTTCTTT | CASSELTGESTEAFF | TRBV28 | TRBD1 | few | TRBJ1-1
TGTGCCAGCGGGTACAATGAGCAGTTCTTC | CASGYNEQFF | TRBV7-9 | NA | many | TRBJ2-1
TGTGCCAGCAGCCAGACCCACTCTGGAAACACCATATATTTT | CASSQTHSGNTIYF | TRBV3-1 | NA | many | TRBJ1-3